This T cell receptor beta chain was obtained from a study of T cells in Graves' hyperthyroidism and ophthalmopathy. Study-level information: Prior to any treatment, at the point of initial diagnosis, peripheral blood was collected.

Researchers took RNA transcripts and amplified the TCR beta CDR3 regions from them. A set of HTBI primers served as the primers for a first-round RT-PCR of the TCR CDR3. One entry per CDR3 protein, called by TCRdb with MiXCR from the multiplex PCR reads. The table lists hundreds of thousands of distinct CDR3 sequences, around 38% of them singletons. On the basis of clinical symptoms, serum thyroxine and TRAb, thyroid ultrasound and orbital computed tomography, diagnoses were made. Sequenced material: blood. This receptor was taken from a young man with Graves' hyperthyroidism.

The CDR3 loop reads CASSSRQENTGELFF. The CDR3 DNA reads TGTGCCAGCAGCTCGAGACAAGAGAACACCGGGGAGCTGTTTTTT. This rearrangement joins TRBV7-2 to TRBJ2-2; D is uncertain. This CDR3 contains 15 residues. Germline V gene data show CDR1 as SGHTA and CDR2 as FQGNSA. V was pared by 4 bases and J by 1 base, with 10 bases between.